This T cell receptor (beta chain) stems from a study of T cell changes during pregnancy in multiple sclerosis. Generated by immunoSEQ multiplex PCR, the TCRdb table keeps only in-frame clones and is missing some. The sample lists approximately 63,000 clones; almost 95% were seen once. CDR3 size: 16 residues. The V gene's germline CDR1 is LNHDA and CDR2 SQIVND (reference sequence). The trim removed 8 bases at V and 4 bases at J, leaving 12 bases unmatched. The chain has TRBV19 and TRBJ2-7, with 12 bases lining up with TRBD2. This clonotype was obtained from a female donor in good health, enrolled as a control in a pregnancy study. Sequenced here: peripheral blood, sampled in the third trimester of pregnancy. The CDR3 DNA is TGTGCCAGTTCAATCCGACTAGCGGGAGTTCAATACGAGCAGTACTTC. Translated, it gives CASSIRLAGVQYEQYF.